The 18 T cell receptor beta chains in this list originate from one sample, sequenced in a study of cytomegalovirus exposure and HLA in healthy donors. PCR used 60 Vbeta primers and 13 Jbeta primers. Profiled with immunoSEQ multiplex PCR; TCRdb holds only in-frame clones, not every one. The sample yields roughly 130,000 clones, roughly 84% seen once. Sequenced material: PBMCs. These receptors were collected from a boy between 5 and 17 years old in good health and CMV-seronegative.

The V and J genes are TRBV6-4 and TRBJ2-3, with 11 bases identical to TRBD2. The V gene end was trimmed by 6 bases and the J gene end by 3 bases; junction bases not matched to a gene: 2. The germline gives CDR1 MRHNA, CDR2 SNTAGT. This CDR3 is 14 amino acids long. CDR3 DNA: TGTGCCAGCAGGACTAGCGGGAATACAGATACGCAGTATTTT. It is translated as CASRTSGNTDTQYF.

J is TRBJ1-1 and V is TRBV19, with 7 bases identical to TRBD1. Germline CDR1 is LNHDA and CDR2 is SQIVND (reference sequence). V gave up 5 bases and J gave up 3 bases; unmatched junction bases: 6. The CDR3 is 14 amino acids. The CDR3 bases are TGTGCCAGTAGTTACAGGGGACGGGACACTGAAGCTTTCTTT. It specifies CASSYRGRDTEAFF.

The chain recombines TRBV9 with TRBJ2-3, with a weak D call TRBD2 (5 bases). V lost 6 bases and J 0 bases, leaving 11 bases between the germline ends. The CDR3 is 14 amino acids. CDR1 and CDR2 (germline): SGDLS, YYNGEE. The CDR3 region has the DNA TGTGCCAGCAAGGGAGAACCTAGCACAGATACGCAGTATTTT. It specifies CASKGEPSTDTQYF.

The chain is built from TRBV6-6 and TRBJ2-7; TRBD2 matches 13 bases. The CDR3 contains 15 residues. Germline V lookup: CDR1 MNHNY, CDR2 SVGAGI (reference sequence). V shed 6 bases and J 4 bases; nucleotides not matched to a gene: 6. The CDR3 here is CASRGLAGAIYEQYF. The CDR3 DNA is TGTGCCAGCAGAGGACTAGCGGGAGCAATTTACGAGCAGTACTTC.

This chain connects TRBV2 to TRBJ2-1; 10 bases are shared with TRBD1. Germline CDR1 is SNHLY and CDR2 is FYNNEI. The CDR3 runs 15 residues. The ends lost 6 bases at V and 3 bases at J; junction bases unmatched: 5. The CDR3 DNA is TGTGCCAGCAGGGGGGACAGGGGAAGCTACAATGAGCAGTTCTTC. This translates into CASRGDRGSYNEQFF.

On this clone: Compared with germline, one end of the junction differs, possibly owing to a read error. The V and J genes are TRBV7-9 and TRBJ1-5; D gene ambiguous. CDR3 length: 12 residues. Germline lookup yields CDR1 SEHNR and CDR2 FQNEAQ (reference sequence). The CDR3 loop is CSSSSQDQPQHF. The CDR3 nucleotides read TGTTCCAGCAGCTCTCAGGATCAGCCCCAGCATTTT.

V usage is TRBV30 and J usage is TRBJ2-3, with 10 positions matching TRBD2. The trim removed 0 bases at V and 4 bases at J, leaving 7 bases unmatched. The CDR3 has 16 amino acids. CDR1 and CDR2 (germline): GTSNPN, SVGIG (reference sequence). The CDR3 DNA reads as TGTGCCTGGAGTGTACGAGGGACTAGCGTCCCAGATACGCAGTATTTT. Translated, it gives CAWSVRGTSVPDTQYF.

The genes are TRBV6-5 and TRBJ2-7; TRBD2 aligns across 7 bases. This CDR3 spans 15 amino acids. The V gene end was trimmed by 0 bases and the J gene end by 3 bases; junction bases not matched to a gene: 5. Germline V CDR1 and CDR2: MNHEY, SVGAGI. CDR3 coding DNA: TGTGCCAGCAGTTACTCGAGTGGGGGGGGCTACGAGCAGTACTTC. Protein product: CASSYSSGGGYEQYF.

The sample holds a few counts of this clone. The chain couples TRBV4-3 to TRBJ2-7; TRBD1 agrees at 10 bases. The ends lost 4 bases at V and 3 bases at J; junction bases unmatched: 9. The CDR3 contains 16 residues. The germline V gene has CDR1 LGHNA and CDR2 YSLEER. CDR3 sequence: CASSLGDRGAVYEQYF. CDR3 DNA: TGCGCCAGCAGCCTAGGGGACAGGGGAGCTGTCTACGAGCAGTACTTC.

The gene calls are TRBV9 and TRBJ1-1, with 7 bases lining up with TRBD1. V lost 9 bases and J lost 5; bases outside the gene matches: 16. Looked up from germline, CDR1 is SGDLS and CDR2 is YYNGEE. CDR3 size: 15 residues. The CDR3 nucleotides are TGTGCCACCCGGGGCATGAGGGGGCTGGGAACTGAAGCTTTCTTT. Translated, it gives CATRGMRGLGTEAFF.

For this clone: Other DNA sequences in this sample translate to the same CDR3. This chain connects TRBV4-2 to TRBJ1-1; the D is unclear. V gave up 1 base and J gave up 5 bases, with 5 bases separating them. CDR3 length: 12 amino acids. Germline V gene lookup returns CDR1 LGHNA and CDR2 YNFKEQ. The CDR3: CASSQGETEAFF. The CDR3 nucleotides read TGTGCCAGCAGCCAAGGGGAGACTGAAGCTTTCTTT.

This clone was recorded once. This chain links TRBV15 with TRBJ1-1; D is perhaps TRBD1 (5 bases). The V gene lost 3 bases and the J gene lost 8 bases, with 10 bases spanning the gap. The CDR3 has 12 amino acids. Germline values: CDR1 LNHNV, CDR2 YYDKDF (reference sequence). The CDR3 sequence: CATSSRAEEAFF. As DNA, the CDR3 is TGTGCCACCAGCAGCAGGGCAGAGGAAGCTTTCTTT.

This rearrangement joins TRBV6-5 to TRBJ2-7, with D possibly being TRBD1 (6 bases). Germline V gene lookup returns CDR1 MNHEY and CDR2 SVGAGI. V was shortened by 2 bases and J by 4 bases, with 9 bases between the two germline ends. This CDR3 is 13 amino acids long. This chain's CDR3 is CASSYGQRYEQYF. The CDR3 coding sequence is TGTGCCAGCAGTTACGGACAGCGGTACGAGCAGTACTTC.

The rearrangement joins TRBV10-3 to TRBJ1-2, with 10 bases that match TRBD1. Germline V gene lookup returns CDR1 ENHRY and CDR2 SYGVKD. This CDR3 comprises 15 residues. The ends lost 6 bases at V and 3 bases at J; junction bases unmatched: 7. This chain's CDR3 is CAIRATGGDHYGYTF. CDR3 nucleotide sequence: TGTGCCATCAGGGCGACAGGGGGCGACCACTATGGCTACACCTTC.

The chain employs TRBV6-1 and TRBJ1-1; TRBD1 is a possible D gene (5 bases). In germline, CDR1 is MNHNS, CDR2 SASEGT. CDR3 length equals 14 residues. V was shortened by 8 bases and J by 4 bases, with 17 bases between the two germline ends. CDR3 amino acids: CASQRGREGTEAFF. The CDR3 DNA reads TGTGCCAGCCAAAGGGGCAGGGAGGGCACTGAAGCTTTCTTT.

The sample holds a few counts of this clone. The chain uses TRBV27 and TRBJ2-7, with D possibly being TRBD2 (6 bases). This CDR3 has 14 residues. The V end was cut by 8 bases, the J end by 5 bases, with 19 bases between. Germline CDR1 is MNHEY and CDR2 is SMNVEV (reference sequence). The CDR3 protein is CASGGGKYVDEQYF. CDR3 nucleotide sequence: TGTGCCAGCGGGGGAGGAAAGTACGTCGACGAGCAGTACTTC.

A word on this clone: Because it lacks the conserved phenylalanine or tryptophan at the end, this CDR3 is likely a read error. The CDR3 loop is CASSPSTGASGANVLTL. The CDR3 DNA reads as TGTGCCAGCAGCCCCTCGACTGGAGCCTCTGGGGCCAACGTCCTGACTCTC. The genes are TRBV7-2 and TRBJ2-6; D is uncertain. V lost 5 bases and J 0 bases, leaving 14 bases between the germline ends. Germline V gives CDR1 SGHTA, CDR2 FQGNSA. The CDR3 is made up of 17 amino acids.

The chain links TRBV19 to TRBJ2-1; 14 bases align to TRBD2. The CDR3 sequence is 15 residues long. Trimming cost V 5 bases and J 7 bases; bases outside gene matches: 4. Germline V gene sequence: CDR1 LNHDA, CDR2 SQIVND (reference sequence). The CDR3 sequence: CASSGTSGSSNEQFF. The CDR3 DNA follows: TGTGCCAGTAGTGGGACTAGCGGGAGTAGTAATGAGCAGTTCTTC.